A single sample gave rise to the 23 T cell receptor beta chains below, sequenced in a study of T cell clonality in common variable immunodeficiency. The repertoire was sequenced with immunoSEQ multiplex PCR; TCRdb's copy has only in-frame clones and lacks some. This sample comprises roughly 42,000 clones, none seen once only. What was sequenced was peripheral blood mononuclear cells. Source of these receptors: a person between 18 and 69 years old in good health.

This clone was counted many times. The read finishes 3 residues shy of the CDR3 end, and the germline J gene is used to complete it. This chain uses TRBV20-1 with TRBJ1-4; D not certain. Trimming cost V 6 bases and J 7 bases, with 9 bases left between them. Germline V gives CDR1 DFQATT, CDR2 SNEGSKA (reference sequence). The CDR3 has 11 amino acids. The CDR3 is CSAPDFEKLFF. CDR3 DNA (partial): TGCAGTGCACCGGACTTTGAAAAA.

This clone was seen ten or more times. The CDR3 is cut off 3 residues early in the read; its end comes from the germline J gene. The V call is TRBV4-1, the J call TRBJ1-5; TRBD1 agrees at 9 bases. Trimming at V came to 1 base and at J to 3 bases, leaving 7 bases not matched to a gene. The germline gives CDR1 MGHRA, CDR2 YSYEKL. This CDR3 is built from 17 residues. The covered CDR3 bases are TGCGCCAGCAGCCAAGGGGGGACAGGGAGGACCAATCAGCCC. Its translation is CASSQGGTGRTNQP. The entire CDR3 protein is CASSQGGTGRTNQPQHF.

This clone showed up many times. The CDR3 loop is CASSQDRVNTEAFF. The CDR3 bases that were read are TGTGCCAGTAGCCAGGACAGAGTGAACACTGAA. The chain has TRBV19 and TRBJ1-1; D may be TRBD1 (6 bases). Coverage ceases 3 residues before the CDR3 finishes, and the germline J gene fills in the end. The germline gives CDR1 LNHDA, CDR2 SQIVND (reference sequence). The CDR3 is made up of 14 amino acids. The V gene lost 6 bases and the J gene lost 0 bases, with 11 bases spanning the gap.

This clone was detected many times. The observed sequence ends 3 residues before the CDR3 terminus, with the missing tail filled in from the germline J gene. The chain combines TRBV20-1 with TRBJ2-3; TRBD2 aligns across 12 bases. After removal of 3 bases from V and 4 bases from J, the junction contained 5 bases not matched to a gene. The CDR3 has 15 amino acids. Germline assignment: CDR1 DFQATT and CDR2 SNEGSKA (reference sequence). The CDR3 spells CSASALAGGSDTQYF. The DNA read from the CDR3 is TGCAGTGCTAGCGCACTAGCGGGGGGTTCAGATACG.

This clone was recorded at least ten times. The read ends 3 residues before the CDR3 terminus; that terminus is restored from the germline J gene. This chain joins TRBV5-1 and TRBJ2-1; D remains ambiguous. Trimming removed 2 bases from V and 7 bases from J, with 16 bases in between. The CDR3 has 15 residues. Germline CDR1 reads SGHRS; CDR2 reads YFSETQ. The CDR3 spells CASSLADSRWNEQFF. The CDR3 bases that were read are TGCGCCAGCAGCTTAGCTGACTCGCGATGGAATGAG.

This clone came up many times. The missing CDR3 end, 3 residues past where the read stops, is filled in from the germline J gene. The rearrangement links TRBV19 to TRBJ2-7; tentatively, D is TRBD1 (6 bases). V was pared by 5 bases and J by 4 bases, with 12 bases between. There are 13 residues in the CDR3. Germline CDR1 and CDR2: LNHDA and SQIVND (reference sequence). CDR3 DNA (partial): TGTGCCAGTAGTCTCGGGACACTATACGAG. Protein sequence: CASSLGTLYE. The complete CDR3 protein is CASSLGTLYEQYF.

At least ten counts were recorded for this clone. The read ends 3 residues early relative to the CDR3; the germline J gene fills the gap. The rearrangement links TRBV29-1 to TRBJ2-5; D not certain. Germline V lookup: CDR1 SQVTM, CDR2 ANQGSEA. The V end was cut by 8 bases, the J end by 5 bases, with 9 bases between. There are 10 residues in the CDR3. The CDR3 loop is CSHTWETQYF. CDR3 DNA (partial): TGCAGCCATACATGGGAGACC.

This clone has a count of ten or more. Read sequence stops 3 residues before the CDR3 end, and the germline J gene provides the missing end. The chain joins TRBV6-1 to TRBJ2-4; perhaps TRBD1 as D (6 bases). Trimming pared 3 bases from V and 7 bases from J, leaving 10 bases between. Germline V gene lookup returns CDR1 MNHNS and CDR2 SASEGT. The CDR3 covers 13 residues. CDR3 in amino acids: CASSDGQGNIQYF. The part of the CDR3 DNA that was read is TGTGCCAGCAGTGATGGTCAGGGGAACATT.

This clone showed up many times. The CDR3 end falls 3 residues outside the read, so it is completed with the germline J gene. This chain joins TRBV20-1 and TRBJ2-1; 8 nucleotides match TRBD2. The CDR3 has 12 amino acids. Looked up from germline, CDR1 is DFQATT and CDR2 is SNEGSKA (reference sequence). The ends lost 4 bases at V and 6 bases at J; junction bases unmatched: 2. Here the CDR3 reads CSATRGGNEQFF. The CDR3 bases that were read are TGCAGTGCTACCCGGGGGGGCAATGAG.

This clone was seen only a few times. The read comes to an end 3 residues before the CDR3 does, leaving the germline J gene to fill in the end. The chain has TRBV29-1 and TRBJ2-7; 10 nucleotides agree with TRBD2. The J segment lost 3 bases and the V segment lost 4 bases, leaving 3 bases of the junction unmatched. CDR1 is SQVTM, CDR2 ANQGSEA, per germline. CDR3 length equals 13 residues. CDR3 amino acids: CSVARTSGYEQYF. Incomplete CDR3 DNA: TGCAGCGTTGCCCGGACTAGCGGCTACGAG.

This clone was recorded many times. The sequence runs out 3 residues before the end of the CDR3; the remainder is reconstructed from the germline J gene. The chain carries TRBV2 and TRBJ1-1; 8 bases are shared with TRBD1. Per germline, CDR1 SNHLY and CDR2 FYNNEI. CDR3 size: 11 residues. The sequenced CDR3 bases are TGTGCCAGCAGGGGACAGGTGAAA. This gives the protein CASRGQVK. The entire CDR3 sequence reads CASRGQVKAFF.

On this clone itself: The read is 3 residues too short to cover the CDR3 end, so that end is filled in from the germline J gene. The chain recombines TRBV7-6 with TRBJ2-7; TRBD2 matches 12 bases. Losses at the gene ends were 1 base for V and 1 base for J; bases not matched to a gene: 8. Germline V CDR1 and CDR2: SGHVS, FNYEAQ. The CDR3 covers 18 residues. The CDR3 region is CASSLVASGRANSYEQYF. The DNA read from the CDR3 is TGTGCCAGCAGCTTAGTTGCTAGCGGGAGGGCCAATTCCTACGAG.

In this sample, this clone turned up many times. The read is 3 residues too short to cover the CDR3 end, so that end is filled in from the germline J gene. V gene TRBV20-1 combines with J gene TRBJ1-5; TRBD1 matches at 7 bases. The CDR3 consists of 16 residues. Trimming removed 3 bases from V and 3 bases from J; junction bases left unmatched: 11. Germline CDR1 and CDR2: DFQATT and SNEGSKA (reference sequence). The DNA read from the CDR3 is TGCAGTGCTAGGGCTCCGGGACAGCTTTCCAATCAGCCC. This encodes CSARAPGQLSNQP. The complete CDR3 protein is CSARAPGQLSNQPQHF.

This clone was seen at least ten times. The DNA ends 3 residues before the CDR3 does, and the rest of the CDR3 is filled in from the germline J gene. The chain is built from TRBV7-2 and TRBJ1-2, with unresolved D. V shed 2 bases and J shed 4 bases, with 14 bases lying between them. The length of the CDR3 is 15 residues. Per germline, CDR1 SGHTA and CDR2 FQGNSA. The sequenced CDR3 bases are TGTGCCAGCAGCTTATCAACAGACGCGGGCTATGGC. It specifies CASSLSTDAGYG. The entire CDR3 reads CASSLSTDAGYGYTF. The entire variable domain, with the rest obtained from reference TRBV7-2 and TRBJ1-2, is as follows: GAGVSQSPSNKVTEKGKDVELRCDPISGHTALYWYRQSLGQGLEFLIYFQGNSAPDKSGLPSDRFSAERTGGSVSTLTIQRTQQEDSAVYLCASSLSTDAGYGYTFGSGTRLTVV.

As for this clone: The read halts 3 residues ahead of the CDR3 end, with the missing end drawn from the germline J gene. The genes are TRBV19 and TRBJ1-5, with D possibly matching TRBD1 (5 bases). The CDR3 runs to 14 residues. The V and J ends lost 10 bases and 6 bases respectively, with 19 bases between them. Per the germline V gene, CDR1 is LNHDA and CDR2 is SQIVND (reference sequence). The chain's CDR3 is CATKPGRGTQPQHF. Partial CDR3 DNA: TGTGCCACCAAACCGGGAAGGGGAACTCAGCCC.

There are many counts of this clone. The read falls 3 residues short of the CDR3 end, and the missing part is taken from the germline J gene. The chain links TRBV5-1 to TRBJ2-7; 7 bases match TRBD1. Germline V lookup: CDR1 SGHRS, CDR2 YFSETQ. Germline trimming cut 0 bases from V and 6 bases from J; bases unmatched to any gene: 6. This CDR3 is 14 amino acids long. CDR3 sequence reads: CASSLAQGLAEQYF. CDR3 bases read: TGCGCCAGCAGCTTGGCACAGGGGCTAGCCGAG.

This clone was counted many times. The sequence runs out 3 residues before the end of the CDR3; the remainder is reconstructed from the germline J gene. The rearrangement uses TRBV18 and TRBJ2-7; 7 nucleotides line up with TRBD1. This CDR3 spans 13 amino acids. Germline lookup yields CDR1 KGHSH and CDR2 LQKENI. The ends lost 6 bases at V and 0 bases at J; junction bases unmatched: 2. The CDR3 sequence is CASSRDSSYEQYF. Incomplete CDR3 DNA: TGTGCCAGCTCCCGGGACAGCTCCTACGAG.

This clone was seen at least ten times. The read stops 3 residues short of the end of the CDR3; the missing end is completed from the germline J gene. The chain has TRBV2 and TRBJ2-1; the match to TRBD2 covers 9 bases. The length of the CDR3 is 15 residues. V dropped 1 base and J dropped 7; count of bases not matched to a gene: 5. The V gene's germline CDR1 is SNHLY and CDR2 FYNNEI. The CDR3 bases that were read are TGTGCCAGCAGTGAAGAAGCGGGGGGACTAAATGAG. This sequence encodes CASSEEAGGLNE. The entire CDR3 protein is CASSEEAGGLNEQFF.

Many counts were recorded for this clone. The CDR3 goes on 3 residues after the read ends, and that part is filled in from the germline J gene. The V gene is TRBV19, the J gene TRBJ1-1; 7 bases match TRBD1. The J segment lost 4 bases and the V segment lost 7 bases, leaving 18 bases of the junction unmatched. CDR3 length equals 17 residues. Germline V CDR1 and CDR2: LNHDA, SQIVND (reference sequence). CDR3 loop: CASKRPTGRYGSTEAFF. The CDR3 bases that were read are TGTGCCAGTAAACGGCCGACAGGGAGGTATGGCAGCACTGAA.

This clone was seen repeatedly, ten times or more. The read ends 3 residues before the CDR3 terminus; that terminus is restored from the germline J gene. The chain combines TRBV7-3 with TRBJ2-3; D remains ambiguous. This CDR3 region has 12 residues. V was cut by 4 bases and J by 2 bases, with 4 bases left in between. In germline, CDR1 is SGHTA, CDR2 FQGTGA. CDR3 in amino acids: CASSSSTDTQYF. The part of the CDR3 DNA that was read is TGTGCCAGCAGCTCTTCCACAGATACG.

This clone showed up many times. The read stops 3 residues short of the end of the CDR3; the missing end is completed from the germline J gene. The chain has TRBV30 and TRBJ1-3, with a tentative D call TRBD1 (6 bases). Germline V gene lookup returns CDR1 GTSNPN and CDR2 SVGIG (reference sequence). This CDR3 has 13 amino acids. V gave up 2 bases and J gave up 3 bases, with 8 bases separating them. The sequenced part of the CDR3 DNA is TGTGCCTGGAGTCTGACAGGTGGAAACACC. Amino acids: CAWSLTGGNT. The complete CDR3 reads CAWSLTGGNTIYF.

In its sample, this clone was seen many times. From the germline J gene comes the end of the CDR3, since the read stops 3 residues before it. The rearrangement joins TRBV5-1 to TRBJ2-3; D gene uncertain. Germline CDR1 and CDR2: SGHRS and YFSETQ. V shed 4 bases and J shed 4 bases, with 16 bases lying between them. CDR3 length: 15 amino acids. The CDR3: CASSVTPLSADTQYF. The covered CDR3 bases are TGCGCCAGCAGCGTGACTCCCCTTAGTGCAGATACG.

This clone was seen at least ten times. The DNA ends 3 residues before the CDR3 does, and the rest of the CDR3 is filled in from the germline J gene. The chain has TRBV2 and TRBJ1-2, with 7 bases that match TRBD1. V dropped 2 bases and J dropped 3; count of bases not matched to a gene: 3. CDR1 and CDR2 from the germline V gene are SNHLY and FYNNEI. The CDR3 loop spans 14 amino acids. CDR3 sequence: CASSEPGTDYGYTF. The sequenced part of the CDR3 DNA is TGTGCCAGCAGTGAACCCGGGACAGACTATGGC.